This T cell receptor beta chain was sequenced in a study of ipilimumab plus nivolumab after autologous stem cell transplantation (dated by TCRdb to 2020 to 2023). For the study in its entirety: Trial patients received a median of about 5 ipilimumab doses and about 8 nivolumab doses. Both primary refractory and relapsed disease were represented in the DLBCL cohort, where 18-month progression-free survival was approximately 86% and 30%, respectively. Patients undergoing autologous transplant for high-risk diffuse large B cell lymphoma, mature T cell lymphoma, or multiple myeloma were enrolled in the trial. The intent-to-treat population of the trial consisted of fewer than 45 patients. What the research found in general, with its limitations: Combined checkpoint inhibition appeared tolerable as post-transplant consolidation, according to the authors' conclusion. The authors stated that profiles of the T cell receptor repertoire, regulatory T cell phenotype and gut microbiota provided a biologic rationale for studying this approach further.

The CDR3 starts with the cysteine, ends with the phenylalanine, and has 14 residues. Only the CDR3 region is kept as DNA, spanning 42 bases read in frame from base 1. According to the germline V gene, CDR1 reads MNHEY and CDR2 reads SVGAGI. Cut back by 5 bases and 0 bases, the V and J ends lie 7 bases apart. Starting 14 to 28 days after the autologous transplant, patients began checkpoint therapy, which included ipilimumab at 1 mg/kg intravenously on day 1 of selected weeks. Nivolumab was administered at 3 mg/kg intravenously on day 1 of weeks 1, 4, 7, 10, and every two weeks through week 26. Combined checkpoint inhibition with ipilimumab and nivolumab as consolidation after autologous stem cell transplantation was tested in a Phase Ib clinical trial. Concerning this clone itself: Its antigen specificity is not known. No base-level quality is on record; no much larger clone is a single base apart.

The receptor library was made with the immunoSEQ multiplex PCR assay. The immuneACCESS repertoire file appears here via TCRdb, limited to in-frame rearrangements. These files lack a portion of the clones; in checked studies, under half of the deficit traces to unresolved V genes, and the cause of the others is not known. The sample includes 15,000 to 20,000 clones, with about 81% observed a single time. The ten largest clones capture roughly 23% of the sample. The sequence derives from a male donor with diffuse large B-cell lymphoma. The chain is made from TRBV6-5 and TRBJ2-2; a weak D assignment points to TRBD1 (5 bases agree). This material consisted of PBMCs, taken in a trial of ipilimumab plus nivolumab as post-transplant consolidation. CDR3 sequence: CASSGQTNTGELFF. The DNA is TGTGCCAGCAGTGGACAAACGAACACCGGGGAGCTGTTTTTT.